Listed below are T cell receptor beta chains from one sample, sequenced in a study of cytotoxic CD8 clonotypes in ibrutinib-treated CLL. TCRdb keeps only in-frame clones here, not all; method: immunoSEQ multiplex PCR. Among 60,000 to 65,000 clones, roughly 57% were seen once, and the ten largest hold roughly 14%. The sequencing used PBMCs, collected after 12 months of ibrutinib treatment. All receptors derive from a human donor with chronic lymphocytic leukemia. Each CDR3 is given with its conserved first and last residue. Fields, in order: V gene, clone size, D gene, J gene, CDR3 protein, CDR3 DNA. D genes are given only for firm matches. Clone size is shown for a subset of rows, as once, few, many or a class of expanded clone.

TRBV11-3	few	-	TRBJ2-1	CASSLEHEQFF	TGTGCCAGCAGCTTAGAGCATGAGCAGTTCTTC
TRBV7-9	-	TRBD1	TRBJ2-1	CASSLVQGASNNEQFF	TGTGCCAGCAGCTTAGTACAGGGGGCCAGTAACAATGAGCAGTTCTTC
TRBV7-9	-	TRBD1	TRBJ1-3	CASSFGTGGSYTIYF	TGTGCCAGCAGCTTTGGGACAGGGGGCTCGTACACCATATATTTT
TRBV28	few	-	TRBJ2-6	CASSLLSSGANVLTF	TGTGCCAGCAGTTTATTGAGCTCTGGGGCCAACGTCCTGACTTTC
TRBV5-1	-	-	TRBJ2-7	CASSILSSSYEQYF	TGCGCCAGCAGCATCTTGTCTAGCTCCTACGAGCAGTACTTC
TRBV28	-	-	TRBJ1-1	CASSLLGGVTNTEAFF	TGTGCCAGCAGTTTATTAGGAGGTGTCACTAACACTGAAGCTTTCTTT
TRBV6-4	-	-	TRBJ1-5	CAPGEPQHF	TGTGCCCCCGGGGAGCCCCAGCATTTT
TRBV25-1	-	-	TRBJ1-5	CASSEQGGSNQPQHF	TGTGCCAGCAGTGAACAGGGCGGTAGCAATCAGCCCCAGCATTTT
TRBV6-5	few	-	TRBJ1-3	CASRRNSGNTIYF	TGTGCCAGCAGGCGGAACTCTGGAAACACCATATATTTT
TRBV28	few	TRBD2	TRBJ2-5	CASRGLAGAETQYF	TGTGCCAGCCGGGGACTAGCGGGAGCAGAGACCCAGTACTTC
TRBV6-1	-	-	TRBJ1-2	CASSETGSRGYTF	TGTGCCAGCAGTGAAACGGGGTCGCGAGGCTACACCTTC
TRBV28	few	TRBD1	TRBJ1-2	CASITGANEGYGYTF	TGTGCCAGCATTACAGGGGCGAACGAGGGCTATGGCTACACCTTC
TRBV25-1	-	-	TRBJ1-1	CASKKQGQNTEAFF	TGTGCCAGCAAGAAACAGGGACAGAACACTGAAGCTTTCTTT
TRBV19	-	TRBD1	TRBJ2-3	CASSISGTGADTQYF	TGTGCCAGTAGTATATCCGGGACAGGGGCAGATACGCAGTATTTT
TRBV5-1	-	-	TRBJ1-4	CASSFSATNEKLFF	TGCGCCAGCAGCTTTTCAGCAACTAATGAAAAACTGTTTTTT
TRBV6-6	many	-	TRBJ1-1	CASSYRAGPPQEAFF	TGTGCCAGCAGTTACCGGGCGGGACCGCCCCAGGAAGCTTTCTTT
TRBV11-1	-	-	TRBJ2-3	CASSPPGRGIDTQYF	TGTGCCAGCAGCCCACCGGGAAGGGGGATAGATACGCAGTATTTT
TRBV6-5	-	TRBD2	TRBJ2-5	CASSYLAGVQTQYF	TGTGCCAGCAGTTACTTGGCGGGAGTTCAGACCCAGTACTTC
TRBV7-2	-	-	TRBJ2-3	CASSLGGTPTDTQYF	TGTGCCAGCAGCTTAGGTGGGACTCCAACAGATACGCAGTATTTT
TRBV6-5	-	-	TRBJ2-2	CASSYLTGYNTGELFF	TGTGCCAGCAGTTACTTGACAGGATATAACACCGGGGAGCTGTTTTTT
TRBV29-1	-	TRBD2	TRBJ2-1	CSASASGSSHRTYNEQFF	TGCAGCGCCTCGGCTAGCGGGAGTTCCCATCGCACCTACAATGAGCAGTTCTTC
TRBV2	-	-	TRBJ1-1	CASSEAAAGRRNTEAFF	TGTGCCAGCAGTGAAGCGGCGGCAGGGAGACGGAACACTGAAGCTTTCTTT
TRBV19	few	TRBD1	TRBJ1-1	CASSIRGTVNTEAFF	TGTGCCAGTAGTATTAGGGGGACAGTTAACACTGAAGCTTTCTTT
TRBV11-3	-	TRBD1	TRBJ2-5	CASSLGQGGETQYF	TGTGCCAGCAGCCTAGGACAGGGAGGAGAGACCCAGTACTTC
TRBV19	-	-	TRBJ2-2	CASSIEGSDTGELFF	TGTGCCAGTAGTATTGAGGGTTCGGACACCGGGGAGCTGTTTTTT
TRBV28	few	TRBD2	TRBJ2-4	CASSPLPVLAGEVIQYF	TGTGCCAGCAGTCCGCTCCCCGTTTTGGCGGGAGAGGTCATTCAGTACTTC
TRBV19	-	-	TRBJ1-1	CASSINGMNTEAFF	TGTGCCAGTAGTATTAACGGAATGAACACTGAAGCTTTCTTT
TRBV29-1	-	TRBD1	TRBJ2-2	CSVMDRYTGELFF	TGCAGCGTCATGGACAGGTACACCGGGGAGCTGTTTTTT